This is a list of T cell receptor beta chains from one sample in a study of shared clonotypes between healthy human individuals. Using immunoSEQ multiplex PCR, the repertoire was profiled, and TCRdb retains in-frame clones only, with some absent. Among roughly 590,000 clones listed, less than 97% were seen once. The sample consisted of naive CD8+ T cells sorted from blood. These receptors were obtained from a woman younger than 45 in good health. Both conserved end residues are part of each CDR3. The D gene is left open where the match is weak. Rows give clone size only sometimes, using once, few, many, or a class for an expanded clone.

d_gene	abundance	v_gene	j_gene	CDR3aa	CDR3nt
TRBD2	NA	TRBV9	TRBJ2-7	CASSRAGAGDEQYF	TGTGCCAGCAGCCGAGCCGGCGCGGGAGACGAGCAGTACTTC
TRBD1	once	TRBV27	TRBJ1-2	CASSLAGTAYGYTF	TGTGCCAGCAGTTTAGCGGGGACAGCCTACGGCTACACCTTC
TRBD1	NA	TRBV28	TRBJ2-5	CATRGRETQYF	TGTGCCACCAGGGGGCGGGAGACCCAGTACTTC
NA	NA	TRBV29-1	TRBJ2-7	CSVGAREGGYEQYF	TGCAGCGTTGGGGCGAGGGAAGGTGGCTACGAGCAGTACTTC
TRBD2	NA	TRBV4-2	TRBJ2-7	CASSQETPLAGAYEQYF	TGTGCCAGCAGCCAAGAAACCCCGCTAGCGGGAGCATACGAGCAGTACTTC
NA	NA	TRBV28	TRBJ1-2	CASRTATGYHYGYTF	TGTGCCAGCAGGACCGCAACAGGTTACCATTATGGCTACACCTTC
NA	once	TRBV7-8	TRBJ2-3	CASSLGTGTPYDTQYF	TGTGCCAGCAGCTTAGGGACCGGGACACCCTACGATACGCAGTATTTT
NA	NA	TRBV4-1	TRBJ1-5	CASSQAGFGQPQHF	TGCGCCAGCAGCCAGGCAGGGTTCGGGCAGCCCCAGCATTTT
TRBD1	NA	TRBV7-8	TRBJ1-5	CASSLTRGNNQPQHF	TGTGCCAGCAGCTTAACCAGGGGGAACAATCAGCCCCAGCATTTT
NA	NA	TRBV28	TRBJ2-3	CASSLPGALFSRLARDTQYF	TGTGCCAGCAGTTTACCAGGGGCCCTTTTTTCTCGACTAGCTAGGGATACGCAGTATTTT
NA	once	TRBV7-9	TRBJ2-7	CASSPDSPTYEQYF	TGTGCCAGCAGCCCAGACAGCCCTACCTACGAGCAGTACTTC
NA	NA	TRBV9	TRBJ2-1	CASGEGSYNEQFF	TGTGCCAGCGGAGAGGGGTCCTACAATGAGCAGTTCTTC
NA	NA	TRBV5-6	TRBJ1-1	CASSWGWATEAFF	TGTGCCAGCAGCTGGGGGTGGGCCACTGAAGCTTTCTTT
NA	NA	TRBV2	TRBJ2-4	CASSEEPGHRNIQYF	TGTGCCAGCAGTGAAGAGCCCGGCCATCGGAACATTCAGTACTTC
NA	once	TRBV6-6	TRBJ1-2	CASSYSRRHPRFGYTF	TGTGCCAGCAGTTACTCAAGGCGACACCCTCGCTTCGGCTACACCTTC
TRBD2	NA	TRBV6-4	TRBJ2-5	CASRHTWLAGAYQETQYF	TGTGCCAGCAGACATACGTGGCTAGCGGGAGCCTACCAAGAGACCCAGTACTTC
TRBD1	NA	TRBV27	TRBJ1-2	CASRSGGVYGYTF	TGTGCCAGCAGATCAGGGGGGGTCTATGGCTACACCTTC
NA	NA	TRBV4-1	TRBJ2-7	CASSQDIETLEQYF	TGCGCCAGCAGCCAAGACATTGAGACTCTCGAGCAGTACTTC
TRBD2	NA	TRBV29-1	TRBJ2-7	CSVESSGPSYEQYF	TGCAGCGTTGAATCTAGCGGTCCCTCCTACGAGCAGTACTTC
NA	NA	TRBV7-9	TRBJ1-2	CASSFSGTEMAYGYTF	TGTGCCAGCAGCTTTTCCGGGACCGAGATGGCCTATGGCTACACCTTC
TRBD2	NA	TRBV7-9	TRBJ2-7	CASSLDDAGVEQYF	TGTGCCAGCAGCTTAGACGACGCGGGAGTTGAGCAGTACTTC
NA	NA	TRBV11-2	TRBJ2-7	CASSLGGGPAEQYF	TGTGCCAGCAGCTTAGGAGGAGGGCCAGCCGAGCAGTACTTC
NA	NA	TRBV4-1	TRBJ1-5	CASSQVNSDNQPQHF	TGCGCCAGCAGCCAAGTTAACAGCGATAATCAGCCCCAGCATTTT